One sample yielded the 20 T cell receptor beta chains listed below, sequenced in a study of T cells in Graves' hyperthyroidism and ophthalmopathy. Amplification of TCR beta CDR3 regions was performed using RNA transcripts as template. When the TCR CDR3 underwent first-round RT-PCR, the HTBI primer set was used. TCRdb recomputed calls from the multiplex PCR reads with MiXCR, one row per CDR3 protein. Found here are roughly 380,000 distinct CDR3 sequences, roughly 13% of them singletons; the top ten hold 20% to 25%. The sequencing input was blood. The receptors were sampled from a man younger than 40 with Graves' hyperthyroidism that later progressed to Graves' ophthalmopathy.

This chain links TRBV20-1 with TRBJ2-1, with 12 bases fitting TRBD2. Germline V gene lookup returns CDR1 DFQATT and CDR2 SNEGSKA (reference sequence). The trim removed 3 bases at V and 8 bases at J, leaving 11 bases unmatched. The CDR3 runs to 16 residues. CDR3: CSASPPTSGGSDEQFF. The DNA of the CDR3 is TGCAGTGCTAGTCCGCCTACTAGCGGGGGGAGTGATGAGCAGTTCTTC.

The table lists this clonotype with a few counts. Here the CDR3 reads CSANGGVETQYF. CDR3 in DNA: TGCAGTGCTAATGGCGGGGTGGAGACCCAGTACTTC. This chain joins TRBV20-1 and TRBJ2-5; possible D gene TRBD2, 6 bases. This CDR3 spans 12 amino acids. V was shortened by 4 bases and J by 5 bases, with 11 bases between the two germline ends. The V gene's germline CDR1 is DFQATT and CDR2 SNEGSKA (reference sequence).

There are many counts of this clonotype. The rearrangement links TRBV24-1 to TRBJ1-5, with 8 nucleotides matching TRBD1. This CDR3 contains 14 residues. V trimming: 5 bases; J trimming: 4 bases; junction bases outside the gene matches: 3. Germline V gene sequence: CDR1 KGHDR, CDR2 SFDVKD. CDR3 coding DNA: TGTGCCACCAGTGGGACAGGGCCGAATCAGCCCCAGCATTTT. This translates into CATSGTGPNQPQHF.

This clonotype has at least ten counts. This rearrangement joins TRBV7-9 to TRBJ1-5, with 10 bases identical to TRBD1. Unmatched junction bases numbered 5, after V lost 3 bases and J lost 0 bases. Germline V gene sequence: CDR1 SEHNR, CDR2 FQNEAQ (reference sequence). This CDR3 region has 17 residues. CDR3 nucleotide sequence: TGTGCCAGCAGCTTCGGGACAGGGGACGTTAGCAATCAGCCCCAGCATTTT. The encoded protein is CASSFGTGDVSNQPQHF.

In its sample, this clonotype was seen a few times. The V call is TRBV5-6, the J call TRBJ1-1; D is possibly TRBD1 (6 bases). The length of the CDR3 is 15 residues. Deletions cut 4 bases from V and 11 bases from J, with 24 bases between. Germline V gene lookup returns CDR1 SGHDT and CDR2 YYEEEE. The CDR3 is CASSPVQGFSIGAFF. The CDR3 region has the DNA TGTGCCAGCAGCCCAGTTCAGGGGTTCTCGATAGGGGCTTTCTTT.

This clonotype was counted between two and nine times. The V call is TRBV20-1, the J call TRBJ2-6; D not resolved. This CDR3 has 14 amino acids. The germline CDR1 and CDR2 sequences are DFQATT and SNEGSKA (reference sequence). The V and J ends lost 5 bases and 2 bases respectively, with 10 bases between them. The CDR3 nucleotides read TGCAGTGCTGTGACTCAGACTGGGGCCAACGTCCTGACTTTC. It translates to CSAVTQTGANVLTF.

This clonotype was detected ten times or more. The rearrangement uses TRBV27 and TRBJ1-1, with TRBD1 matching over 9 bases. J lost 8 bases, V lost 2 bases, and 6 bases had no gene match. CDR1 is MNHEY, CDR2 SMNVEV, per germline (reference sequence). This CDR3 spans 14 amino acids. The CDR3 spells CASSLGQGRNEAFF. The DNA of the CDR3 is TGTGCCAGCAGTTTAGGACAGGGGAGGAACGAAGCTTTCTTT.

This chain uses TRBV7-9 with TRBJ1-1; D ambiguous. Looked up from germline, CDR1 is SEHNR and CDR2 is FQNEAQ (reference sequence). There are 11 residues in the CDR3. The ends were cut back, 5 bases at V and 10 bases at J, with 11 bases in the middle. In DNA form, the CDR3 reads TGTGCCAGCAGCCTCCCGGGAGGAGCTTTCTTT. It specifies CASSLPGGAFF.

This clonotype was found many times. CDR3 sequence reads: CASSDRQGNTIYF. The CDR3 nucleotides read TGTGCCAGCAGTGATCGACAGGGAAACACCATATATTTT. The chain uses TRBV28 and TRBJ1-3, with a tentative D call TRBD1 (5 bases). The CDR3 is made up of 13 amino acids. Deletions cut 5 bases from V and 4 bases from J, with 9 bases between. CDR1 and CDR2 from the germline V gene are MDHEN and SYDVKM.

This clonotype has just a few counts. The chain employs TRBV7-9 and TRBJ2-5; D is ambiguous. V was shortened by 5 bases and J by 0 bases, with 16 bases between the two germline ends. Per germline, CDR1 SEHNR and CDR2 FQNEAQ (reference sequence). The CDR3 extends over 16 amino acids. The CDR3 spells CASSHYKTVNQETQYF. The CDR3, as DNA: TGTGCCAGCAGCCATTATAAAACAGTAAACCAAGAGACCCAGTACTTC.

This clonotype was detected ten times or more. V is TRBV20-1 and J is TRBJ1-2; D possibly corresponds to TRBD1 (6 bases). CDR3 length equals 15 residues. Germline V gene lookup returns CDR1 DFQATT and CDR2 SNEGSKA (reference sequence). The V end was cut by 1 base, the J end by 4 bases, with 16 bases between. The CDR3 here is CSARAPGQGSYGYTF. The CDR3 region has the DNA TGCAGTGCTAGAGCCCCAGGGCAGGGGAGCTATGGCTACACCTTC.

About this clonotype: At one end, the junction sequence differs from germline, possibly due to a read error. The chain uses TRBV7-9 and TRBJ2-1; 7 positions agree with TRBD1. Per germline, CDR1 SEHNR and CDR2 FQNEAQ (reference sequence). The CDR3 is 16 amino acids. In nucleotides, the CDR3 is TGTGCCAGCAGCTCCCACAGGGGACACTCCAACAATGAGCAGTTCTTC. Protein: CASSSHRGHSNNEQFF.

The chain links TRBV5-1 to TRBJ2-7, with D possibly being TRBD1 (5 bases). Between the trimmed V and J ends, which lost 2 bases and 3 bases, there was a span of 15 bases. The germline CDR1 and CDR2 sequences are SGHRS and YFSETQ. This CDR3 spans 15 amino acids. CDR3 nucleotides: TGCGCCAGCAGCTTCCAAACCGACAGTTTCTACGAGCAGTACTTC. Translated: CASSFQTDSFYEQYF. Full variable domain (missing parts from reference TRBV5-1 and TRBJ2-7): KAGVTQTPRYLIKTRGQQVTLSCSPISGHRSVSWYQQTPGQGLQFLFEYFSETQRNKGNFPGRFSGRQFSNSRSEMNVSTLELGDSALYLCASSFQTDSFYEQYFGPGTRLTVT.

In its sample, this clonotype was seen many times. The V call is TRBV5-5, the J call TRBJ2-7, with D uncertain. The CDR3 is 14 amino acids. Germline CDR1 SGHKS, CDR2 YYEKEE (reference sequence). Trimming removed 4 bases at V and 1 base at J, with 12 bases between. The CDR3 DNA reads as TGTGCCAGCAGCATCCAGTGGCCTTCCTACGAGCAGTACTTC. Protein product: CASSIQWPSYEQYF.

This clonotype was detected only a few times. The genes are TRBV5-1 and TRBJ1-1; the D gene is possibly TRBD1 (5 bases). Germline V gene sequence: CDR1 SGHRS, CDR2 YFSETQ. This CDR3 contains 14 residues. Between the trimmed V and J ends, which lost 3 bases and 0 bases, there was a span of 9 bases. The CDR3 nucleotides are TGCGCCAGCAGCTCAGGGAACATGAACACTGAAGCTTTCTTT. Its protein product is CASSSGNMNTEAFF.

This clonotype was seen at least ten times. The V gene is TRBV2, the J gene TRBJ1-1; 8 nucleotides align to TRBD1. The CDR3 is 13 amino acids. With 4 bases clipped from V and 7 bases from J, the junction kept 5 bases outside the gene matches. Germline V gene sequence: CDR1 SNHLY, CDR2 FYNNEI. The CDR3 DNA reads TGTGCCAGCAGTGTAAGGACAGGGTATGAAGCTTTCTTT. This encodes CASSVRTGYEAFF.

This clonotype was counted only a few times. The genes are TRBV9 and TRBJ2-2; unclear D gene. CDR1 and CDR2 (germline): SGDLS, YYNGEE. V was cut by 4 bases and J by 3 bases, with 13 bases left in between. The CDR3 length is 15 residues. CDR3 loop: CASSPLHIDTGELFF. CDR3 nucleotide sequence: TGTGCCAGCAGCCCGTTGCATATCGACACCGGGGAGCTGTTTTTT.

A note on this clonotype: At one end, the junction sequence differs from germline, possibly due to a read error. The V call is TRBV28, the J call TRBJ1-5; 12 bases are a match to TRBD1. This CDR3 is built from 15 residues. Germline V gene data show CDR1 as MDHEN and CDR2 as SYDVKM. CDR3 DNA: TGCGCCAGCAGCCGCCGGGGACAGGGGGCTCAGCCCCAGCATTTT. Translated, it gives CASSRRGQGAQPQHF.

Ten or more counts support this clonotype. The chain couples TRBV5-1 to TRBJ2-1, with D tentatively TRBD1 or TRBD2 (6 bases each). V lost 3 bases and J lost 12, with 22 bases in between. CDR1 and CDR2 (germline): SGHRS, YFSETQ. The CDR3 is 15 residues long. As DNA, the CDR3 is TGCGCCAGCAGCTCTACAGGGACTCCTGGATACGGGCAGTTCTTC. Protein sequence: CASSSTGTPGYGQFF.

For this clonotype: Possible read error: a much larger clone is one base away. The chain carries TRBV7-2 and TRBJ2-3, with D tentatively TRBD1 or TRBD2 (6 bases each). The CDR3 covers 15 residues. Germline CDR1 and CDR2: SGHTA and FQGNSA. Trimming pared 3 bases from V and 1 base from J, leaving 11 bases between. CDR3: CASSFGGVGTDTQYF. CDR3 bases: TGTGCCAGCAGCTTCGGGGGCGTTGGCACAGATACGCAGTATTTT.